This is a list of T cell receptor beta chains from one sample in a study of OX40 agonist ivuxolimab in advanced cancers. Profiling relied on immunoSEQ multiplex PCR, and the TCRdb table lists in-frame clones only, not all of them. The sample has 60,000 to 75,000 clones; over 80% are singletons. Sequenced material: CD4+ or CD8+ T cells sorted from blood, taken in a trial of the OX40 agonist ivuxolimab. Receptor source: an adult with an advanced solid tumor such as melanoma, head and neck, liver or kidney cancer. The CDR3 runs from the conserved cysteine through the conserved F or W. The D gene is left open where the match is weak. For some rows the clone size is stated as once, few or many, or as a class when expanded; others skip it.

>TRBJ2-2|-|-|TRBV19
CASSIVGLLGSNTGELFF
TGTGCCAGTAGTATAGTAGGCCTCCTAGGCTCGAACACCGGGGAGCTGTTTTTT
>TRBJ1-4|-|-|TRBV15
CATSTLGGEKLFF
TGTGCCACCAGCACCTTGGGGGGTGAAAAACTGTTTTTT
>TRBJ1-1|-|few|TRBV30
CAWSSQGNTEAFF
TGTGCCTGGTCCTCACAGGGAAACACTGAAGCTTTCTTT
>TRBJ2-7|-|-|TRBV27
CASSLSGRFYEQYF
TGTGCCAGCAGTTTATCCGGCAGATTCTACGAGCAGTACTTC
>TRBJ2-1|TRBD2|-|TRBV4-1
CASSLRGNSGVRSSYNEQFF
TGCGCCAGCAGCTTAAGGGGTAATAGCGGGGTGAGGAGCTCCTACAATGAGCAGTTCTTC
>TRBJ2-1|TRBD2|-|TRBV27
CASRAGTSGYNEQFF
TGTGCCAGCAGGGCCGGGACTAGCGGCTACAATGAGCAGTTCTTC
>TRBJ2-2|TRBD1|-|TRBV29-1
CSVGQGAGELFF
TGCAGCGTTGGACAGGGGGCTGGGGAGCTGTTTTTT
>TRBJ1-1|-|-|TRBV30
CAWRPGRGSEEAFF
TGTGCCTGGAGGCCCGGCAGGGGCTCCGAAGAAGCTTTCTTT
>TRBJ1-2|-|few|TRBV5-4
CASSLDPRGGGIGYGYTF
TGTGCCAGCAGCTTGGACCCTCGGGGTGGAGGGATAGGATATGGCTACACCTTC
>TRBJ2-7|-|-|TRBV29-1
CSVEGDNYEQYF
TGCAGCGTTGAAGGGGACAATTACGAGCAGTACTTC
>TRBJ1-2|-|-|TRBV5-6
CASSLAGTIYGYTF
TGTGCCAGCAGCTTGGCCGGGACAATCTATGGCTACACCTTC
>TRBJ1-2|-|-|TRBV4-1
CASSQEDLNYGYTF
TGCGCCAGCAGCCAAGAAGATCTCAACTATGGCTACACCTTC